Here is one TCR beta chain with its context. The CDR3 is made up of 17 amino acids. Losses at the gene ends were 6 bases for V and 0 bases for J; bases not matched to a gene: 8. Germline lookup yields CDR1 SGHVS and CDR2 FQNEAQ. This entry comes from a study of blood T cell repertoires in COVID-19. Study-level background: There were acute and convalescent COVID-19 samples, and they came from the United States, Italy and Spain.

Participants spanned ages about 18 to 89 years and resided in about two dozen US areas. Each participant's cohort was designated according to participant-reported clinical history. Cohort 3 donors counted as recovered after two negative PCRs, clearance, or resolved symptoms. Data came from immunoSEQ multiplex PCR; TCRdb stores just in-frame clones and leaves some out. Among some 270,000 clones listed, nearly 90% were seen once. The clonotype comes from a woman aged 55 to 70 who had recovered from COVID-19. Sequenced: PBMCs or T cells enriched from blood (not recorded which). The J gene is TRBJ1-1, the V gene TRBV7-8, with TRBD1 matching 12 bases. The CDR3 is CASRKGQGALMNTEAFF. The CDR3 nucleotides are TGTGCCAGCAGGAAGGGACAGGGGGCCTTAATGAACACTGAAGCTTTCTTT.